This T cell receptor beta chain originates from a study of control samples from healthy donors and cancer patients. Libraries were prepared by immunoSEQ multiplex PCR; TCRdb keeps only in-frame clonotypes and omits some of them. The sample yields about 160,000 clones, roughly 95% seen once. This clone was seen once. This clonotype was obtained from a woman under 40 in good health. Sequences were obtained from blood.

CDR3 in amino acids: CASSDTGDRSSYEQYF. CDR3 DNA sequence: TGTGCCAGCAGTGATACCGGGGACAGGAGCTCCTACGAGCAGTACTTC. This chain connects TRBV7-9 to TRBJ2-7, with 8 bases that match TRBD1. With 6 bases clipped from V and 0 bases from J, the junction kept 10 bases outside the gene matches. The CDR3 sequence is 16 residues long. CDR1 and CDR2 (germline): SEHNR, FQNEAQ (reference sequence). The variable domain in full, completed from reference TRBV7-9 and TRBJ2-7, reads DTGVSQNPRHKITKRGQNVTFRCDPISEHNRLYWYRQTLGQGPEFLTYFQNEAQLEKSRLLSDRFSAERPKGSFSTLEIQRTEQGDSAMYLCASSDTGDRSSYEQYFGPGTRLTVT.